This T cell receptor (beta chain) came from a study of blood T cell repertoires in COVID-19. Study as a whole: Collection of acute and convalescent COVID-19 samples took place in the United States, Italy and Spain.

The CDR3 contains 14 residues. The germline V gene has CDR1 SGDLS and CDR2 YYNGEE. V lost 3 bases and J lost 8, with 17 bases in between. Across 20 to 25 US areas, participants ranged in age from about 18 to 100 years. Cohort 3 recovered donors had two negative PCRs, clearance, or symptom resolution. Original data processing: How many nucleated cells were present was estimated from reference gene primer amplification. Clones were read by immunoSEQ multiplex PCR, and TCRdb kept only the in-frame ones, dropping some. Clone size and V and J calls were adopted from that table, with D and trimming inferred from the DNA. Of some 490,000 clones listed, 75% to 90% are singletons.

The chain recombines TRBV9 with TRBJ1-2, with D tentatively TRBD1 (5 bases). Sequenced: PBMCs or T cells enriched from blood (not recorded which). The origin of this receptor is a woman between 55 and 75 years old who had recovered from COVID-19. Here the CDR3 reads CASSDPLFTGGYTF. CDR3 DNA sequence: TGTGCCAGCAGCGATCCCCTATTTACAGGAGGCTACACCTTC.